The rows below give T cell receptor beta chains drawn from one sample of a study of blood T cell repertoires in COVID-19. Method: immunoSEQ multiplex PCR; TCRdb's copy keeps in-frame clones and lacks some. This sample has approximately 75,000 clones; 88% occur once, and the top ten carry roughly 30%. The sample comprised peripheral blood. These receptors all come from a man in his forties or fifties with acute or convalescent COVID-19. The CDR3 runs from the conserved cysteine through the conserved F or W. The order of the fields is V gene, CDR3 length, J gene, D gene, clone size, CDR3 protein, CDR3 DNA. The D gene is left open where the match is weak. Clone size is shown for a subset of rows, as once, few, many or a class of expanded clone.

>TRBV10-3|12|TRBJ1-2|.|.
CAISEGSYGYTF
TGTGCCATCAGTGAAGGGAGTTATGGCTACACCTTC
>TRBV19|17|TRBJ1-5|.|.
CASSIAPVATSNQPQHF
TGTGCCAGTAGTATCGCCCCAGTAGCCACTAGCAATCAGCCCCAGCATTTT
>TRBV11-2|15|TRBJ2-2|.|.
CASSLDSGAPGELFF
TGTGCCAGCAGCTTAGACTCAGGGGCTCCCGGGGAGCTGTTTTTT
>TRBV7-9|14|TRBJ2-1|.|.
CASSSRSSYNEQFF
TGTGCCAGCAGCTCGAGAAGCTCCTACAATGAGCAGTTCTTC
>TRBV2|14|TRBJ1-2|TRBD1|once
CASTPGTGVSGYTF
TGTGCCAGCACTCCCGGCACAGGGGTGTCTGGCTACACCTTC
>TRBV27|16|TRBJ1-6|.|.
CASRYNGQIYNSPLHF
TGTGCCAGCAGGTATAACGGACAGATCTATAATTCACCCCTCCACTTT
>TRBV11-3|17|TRBJ2-6|.|.
CASSPAPGRSGANVLTF
TGTGCCAGCAGCCCCGCCCCGGGTCGCTCTGGGGCCAACGTCCTGACTTTC
>TRBV7-2|16|TRBJ2-5|.|.
CASSAHRGLYQETQYF
TGTGCCAGCAGCGCCCACAGGGGACTGTACCAAGAGACCCAGTACTTC
>TRBV9|15|TRBJ1-5|.|few
CASSAWAGADQPQHF
TGTGCCAGCAGCGCCTGGGCAGGGGCGGACCAGCCCCAGCATTTT
>TRBV29-1|13|TRBJ1-2|TRBD1|.
CSVVTGTNYGYTF
TGCAGCGTCGTGACAGGGACTAACTATGGCTACACCTTC
>TRBV9|13|TRBJ1-4|.|.
CASSPGFREKLFF
TGTGCCAGCAGCCCAGGGTTTAGGGAAAAACTGTTTTTT
>TRBV9|12|TRBJ2-3|TRBD1|.
CASSDHRGKQYF
TGTGCCAGCAGCGACCACAGGGGTAAGCAGTATTTT
>TRBV5-5|15|TRBJ1-3|.|.
CASSWGQGGGNTIYF
TGTGCCAGCAGCTGGGGCCAGGGTGGTGGAAACACCATATATTTT
>TRBV27|15|TRBJ2-1|TRBD1|.
CASSLRTGGGYEQFF
TGTGCCAGCAGTTTACGGACAGGGGGGGGATATGAGCAGTTCTTC
>TRBV5-1|15|TRBJ1-4|TRBD1|few
CASSLGRGLDEKLFF
TGCGCCAGCAGCTTGGGCAGGGGGCTTGATGAAAAACTGTTTTTT
>TRBV29-1|14|TRBJ2-3|.|.
CSVVVISRTDTQYF
TGCAGCGTTGTAGTGATCTCTCGCACAGATACGCAGTATTTT
>TRBV5-1|14|TRBJ2-2|.|.
CASSAQGHTGELFF
TGCGCCAGCAGCGCCCAGGGTCATACCGGGGAGCTGTTTTTT
>TRBV19|13|TRBJ2-1|TRBD1|.
CASKGQNYNEQFF
TGTGCCAGTAAGGGACAGAACTACAATGAGCAGTTCTTC
>TRBV3-1/TRBV3-2|15|TRBJ1-1|.|.
CASSQDGEGNTEAFF
TGTGCCAGCAGCCAAGATGGTGAGGGGAACACTGAAGCTTTCTTT
>TRBV7-6|16|TRBJ1-2|.|few
CASSLGTGPADYGYTF
TGTGCCAGCAGCTTAGGTACAGGACCGGCGGACTATGGCTACACCTTC
>TRBV6-1|15|TRBJ1-1|TRBD1|.
CASSEPQARGTEAFF
TGTGCCAGCAGTGAACCGCAGGCCAGGGGGACTGAAGCTTTCTTT
>TRBV27|14|TRBJ2-5|TRBD1|once
CASSLRGPGETQYF
TGTGCCAGCAGCCTAAGGGGGCCGGGGGAGACCCAGTACTTC
>TRBV9|13|TRBJ2-7|TRBD2|.
CASSVAGGDEQYF
TGTGCCAGCAGCGTGGCGGGGGGGGACGAGCAGTACTTC
>TRBV3-1/TRBV3-2|14|TRBJ2-3|.|.
CASSHRGQTDTQYF
TGTGCCAGCAGCCACCGAGGGCAAACAGATACGCAGTATTTT
>TRBV7-2|14|TRBJ2-3|.|.
CASSSPGSADTQYF
TGTGCCAGCAGCTCACCGGGGTCGGCAGATACGCAGTATTTT
>TRBV6-5|15|TRBJ1-1|.|.
CASWPSSTGRRVAFF
TGTGCCAGCTGGCCTAGTAGTACAGGAAGGAGGGTAGCTTTCTTT
>TRBV5-1|16|TRBJ2-3|TRBD1|.
CASSTRGTGGSDTQYF
TGCGCCAGCAGCACTCGCGGGACAGGGGGATCAGATACGCAGTATTTT
>TRBV5-1|15|TRBJ2-5|TRBD2|.
CASSLTGTSEETQYF
TGCGCCAGCAGCTTAACCGGGACTAGCGAAGAGACCCAGTACTTC
>TRBV19|14|TRBJ1-2|.|.
CASSPFQGNYGYTF
TGTGCCAGTAGCCCATTTCAGGGGAACTATGGCTACACCTTC
>TRBV11-2|16|TRBJ2-3|.|.
CASSLGQGRGTDTQYF
TGTGCCAGCAGCTTAGGACAGGGGAGGGGAACAGATACGCAGTATTTT
>TRBV5-1|13|TRBJ1-6|.|.
CASSLTQDSPLHF
TGCGCCAGCAGCCTTACACAGGATTCACCCCTCCACTTT
>TRBV5-1|17|TRBJ1-1|TRBD1|.
CASSLRGQGGIRTEAFF
TGCGCCAGCAGCTTGAGGGGACAGGGAGGTATTCGAACTGAAGCTTTCTTT
>TRBV11-2|14|TRBJ2-5|TRBD1|.
CASSFQQGEETQYF
TGTGCCAGCAGCTTCCAACAGGGGGAAGAGACCCAGTACTTC
>TRBV4-2|17|TRBJ2-6|.|.
CASSQSQGNSGANVLTF
TGTGCCAGCAGCCAATCACAGGGTAACTCTGGGGCCAACGTCCTGACTTTC
>TRBV6-5|15|TRBJ2-3|TRBD2|once
CASSFLAGGTDTQYF
TGTGCCAGCAGTTTTCTAGCGGGGGGTACAGATACGCAGTATTTT
>TRBV12-3/TRBV12-4|13|TRBJ1-1|.|.
CASILGVNTEAFF
TGTGCCAGCATCCTTGGAGTGAACACTGAAGCTTTCTTT
>TRBV7-9|15|TRBJ1-6|.|.
CASSLVLGGQSPLHF
TGTGCCAGCAGCTTAGTATTGGGAGGGCAGTCACCCCTCCACTTT
>TRBV7-2|15|TRBJ1-3|.|.
CASSGLGGSGNTIYF
TGTGCCAGCAGCGGCCTGGGGGGCTCTGGAAACACCATATATTTT
>TRBV18|16|TRBJ2-2|.|.
CASSPQNQANTGELFF
TGTGCCAGCTCACCCCAAAATCAGGCGAACACCGGGGAGCTGTTTTTT
>TRBV29-1|12|TRBJ1-1|TRBD1|.
CSVRTGSTEAFF
TGCAGCGTCAGGACAGGGAGCACTGAAGCTTTCTTT
>TRBV5-5|16|TRBJ2-5|TRBD1|.
CASSLAGTGGRETQYF
TGTGCCAGCAGCTTGGCCGGAACAGGGGGACGTGAGACCCAGTACTTC
>TRBV5-1|16|TRBJ1-3|TRBD1|.
CASRTGGSSSGNTIYF
TGCGCCAGCCGGACAGGGGGCTCAAGCTCTGGAAACACCATATATTTT
>TRBV18|16|TRBJ1-3|TRBD1|.
CASSPLGQGSGNTIYF
TGTGCCAGCTCACCACTGGGACAGGGCTCTGGAAACACCATATATTTT
>TRBV5-1|13|TRBJ1-2|TRBD1|.
CASSTTGSGGYTF
TGCGCCAGCAGCACGACAGGGTCGGGTGGCTACACCTTC
>TRBV21-1|13|TRBJ1-6|.|.
CAIQGQGNSPLHF
TGTGCCATCCAGGGACAGGGTAATTCACCCCTCCACTTT
>TRBV29-1|13|TRBJ2-7|TRBD1|.
CSVKGTGAYEQYF
TGCAGCGTTAAAGGGACAGGGGCCTACGAGCAGTACTTC
>TRBV5-6|15|TRBJ2-7|TRBD1|few
CASSLYSGTGTEQYF
TGTGCCAGCAGCTTGTACTCCGGGACAGGCACCGAGCAGTACTTC
>TRBV10-3|14|TRBJ1-1|TRBD1|.
CAISSGQGGTEAFF
TGTGCCATCAGTTCCGGACAGGGAGGGACTGAAGCTTTCTTT
>TRBV27|15|TRBJ1-1|TRBD1|.
CASRMTGQGSTEAFF
TGTGCCAGCAGGATGACAGGACAGGGAAGCACTGAAGCTTTCTTT
>TRBV5-1|20|TRBJ1-1|TRBD1|once
CASSSKPLDRVGSRSTEAFF
TGCGCCAGCAGCTCGAAGCCTTTGGACAGGGTAGGTTCTAGAAGCACTGAAGCTTTCTTT
>TRBV14|14|TRBJ2-1|TRBD1|.
CASSRQGAFNEQFF
TGTGCCAGCAGCCGACAGGGGGCCTTCAATGAGCAGTTCTTC
>TRBV6-6|15|TRBJ1-1|.|.
CASSYSWTENTEAFF
TGTGCCAGCAGTTACTCCTGGACAGAAAATACTGAAGCTTTCTTT
>TRBV18|17|TRBJ2-7|.|.
CASSPATEVKPSYEQYF
TGTGCCAGCTCACCGGCGACAGAGGTCAAACCCTCCTACGAGCAGTACTTC
>TRBV5-6|15|TRBJ2-1|TRBD2|.
CASSEGSSGYNEQFF
TGTGCCAGCAGTGAAGGTAGTAGCGGGTACAATGAGCAGTTCTTC
>TRBV7-6|14|TRBJ1-1|TRBD1|.
CASSATGGGTEAFF
TGTGCCAGCAGCGCCACAGGGGGTGGGACTGAAGCTTTCTTT
>TRBV5-1|14|TRBJ2-7|.|once
CASSLGGRAGEQYF
TGCGCCAGCAGCTTAGGCGGCCGAGCTGGCGAGCAGTACTTC
>TRBV5-1|13|TRBJ1-4|.|.
CASSFQESEKLFF
TGCGCCAGCAGCTTCCAGGAATCAGAAAAACTGTTTTTT